This T cell receptor (beta chain) was captured by sequencing in a study of T-cell memory formation after mild COVID-19. Study at large: There were largely donor-specific TCR clusters. Overall study results and limits: Whereas later expanders leaned CD4+, clones contracting day 15 to 85 showed a balanced CD4/CD8 makeup. Prior to infection, memory already included some responding clones, suggesting cross-reactive memory joined. Among CD4+ contracting clones, most were CM and EM, and CD8+ ones EMRA.

TCRdb re-analysed the 5' RACE reads in MiXCR, keeping a single row per CDR3 protein. This sample has 300,000 to 400,000 distinct CDR3 sequences; approximately 16% occur once, and the top ten carry 20% to 25%. This clonotype was seen ten or more times. Its antigen is undetermined. Germline V gives CDR1 ENHRY, CDR2 SYGVKD. V lost 9 bases, J lost 1 base, and 12 bases lay in between. CDR3 length: 14 amino acids. The sequenced material came from PBMCs or a T cell subset sorted from them (not recorded which). The chain uses TRBV10-3 and TRBJ2-2; D perhaps matches TRBD2 (6 bases). This TCR came from a man between 18 and 29 years old who had mild COVID-19 (a few samples of this study predate the infection). Cell type and time point are not known. This CDR3 reads CAMSGSQNTGELFF. The DNA for the CDR3 is TGTGCCATGTCCGGGAGCCAGAACACCGGGGAGCTGTTTTTT.